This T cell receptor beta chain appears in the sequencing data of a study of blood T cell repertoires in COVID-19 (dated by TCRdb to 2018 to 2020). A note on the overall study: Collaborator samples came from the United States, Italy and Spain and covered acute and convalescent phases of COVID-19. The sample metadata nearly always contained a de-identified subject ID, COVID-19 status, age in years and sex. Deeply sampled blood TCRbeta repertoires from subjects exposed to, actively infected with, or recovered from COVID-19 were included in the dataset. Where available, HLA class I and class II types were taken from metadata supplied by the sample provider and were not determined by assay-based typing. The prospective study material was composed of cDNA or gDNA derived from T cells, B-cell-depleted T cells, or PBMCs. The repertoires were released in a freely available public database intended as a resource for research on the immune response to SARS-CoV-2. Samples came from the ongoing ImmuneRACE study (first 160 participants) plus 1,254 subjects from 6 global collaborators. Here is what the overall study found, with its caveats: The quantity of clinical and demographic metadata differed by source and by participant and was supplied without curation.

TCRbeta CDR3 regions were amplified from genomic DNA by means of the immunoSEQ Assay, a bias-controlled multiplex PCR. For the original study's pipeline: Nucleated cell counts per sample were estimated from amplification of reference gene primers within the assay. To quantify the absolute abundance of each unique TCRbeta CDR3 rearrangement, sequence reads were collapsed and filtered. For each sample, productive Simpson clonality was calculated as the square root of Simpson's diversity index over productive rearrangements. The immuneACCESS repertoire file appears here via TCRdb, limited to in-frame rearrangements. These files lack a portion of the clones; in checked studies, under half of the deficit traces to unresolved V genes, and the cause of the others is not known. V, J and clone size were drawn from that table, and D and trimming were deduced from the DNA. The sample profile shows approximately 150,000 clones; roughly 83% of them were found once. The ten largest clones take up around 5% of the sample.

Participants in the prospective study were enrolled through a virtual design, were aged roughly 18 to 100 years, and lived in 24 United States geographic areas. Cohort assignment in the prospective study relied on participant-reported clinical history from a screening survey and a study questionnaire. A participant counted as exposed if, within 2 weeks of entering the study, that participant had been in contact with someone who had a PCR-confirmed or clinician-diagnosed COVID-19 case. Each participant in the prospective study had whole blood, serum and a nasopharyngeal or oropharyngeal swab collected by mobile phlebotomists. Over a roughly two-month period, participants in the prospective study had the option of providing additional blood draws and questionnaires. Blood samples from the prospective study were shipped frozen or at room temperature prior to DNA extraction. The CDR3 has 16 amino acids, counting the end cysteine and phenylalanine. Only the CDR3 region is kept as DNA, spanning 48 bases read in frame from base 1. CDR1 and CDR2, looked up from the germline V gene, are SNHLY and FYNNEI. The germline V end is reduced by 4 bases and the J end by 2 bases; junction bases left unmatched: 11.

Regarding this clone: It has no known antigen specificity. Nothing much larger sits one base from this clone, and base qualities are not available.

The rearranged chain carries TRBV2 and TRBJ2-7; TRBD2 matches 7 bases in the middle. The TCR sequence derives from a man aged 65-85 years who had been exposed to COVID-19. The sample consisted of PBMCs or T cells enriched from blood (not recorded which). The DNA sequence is TGTGCCAGCAGTGCCCCAGCGGGGAGAGGAACCTACGAGCAGTACTTC. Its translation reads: CASSAPAGRGTYEQYF.